This entry describes one TCR beta chain. Its antigen is undetermined. CDR1 and CDR2 (germline): DFQATT, SNEGSKA (reference sequence). This CDR3 has 10 amino acids. Trimming took 6 bases from V and 9 from J, leaving 10 bases between them. TCRdb's table, derived via immunoSEQ multiplex PCR, lists solely in-frame clones and lacks some. The sample contains 99,000 or so clones, roughly 89% of which appear only once. Noted time point: baseline, week 1 (first vaccination visit). The treatment was: pre-vaccination baseline after standard-of-care therapy. Tumors from donors were new WHO grade 3 or 4 IDH1-mutant astrocytomas with ATRX loss. These data are taken from a study of a mutant IDH1 vaccine in newly diagnosed glioma. General study results and limits: It seemed that pseudoprogression was not linked to changes in the top peripheral T cell clonotypes.

Material: PBMCs, obtained from a glioma patient treated with radiotherapy, temozolomide or both. The receptor was isolated from a woman aged 50 to 65 with glioma. The chain employs TRBV20-1 and TRBJ2-3, with no clear D. In DNA, the CDR3 is TGCAGTGCGCGCCAGGAGACGCAGTATTTT. It yields the protein CSARQETQYF.